These T cell receptor beta chains were read from a single sample in a study of human T cells and chemical hapten exposure. TCRdb processed the RACE reads anew with MiXCR; each CDR3 protein has one entry. The table shows under 50,000 distinct CDR3 sequences, with 3.7% occurring only once. The sample was whole blood. The receptors originated from a human donor in good health. Some clones in this sample may be carry-over from other donors' samples. Each CDR3 is given with its conserved first and last residue. A D gene is named only where the DNA matches it firmly. Expanded clones get a size class; other rows say once, few or many, or leave the size out.

TRBJ2-3 | TRBV10-3 | TRBD2 | many | CASPSSLASSGISTDTQYF
TRBJ2-3 | TRBV6-5 | . | many | CASSPRPYSGDTQYF
TRBJ2-1 | TRBV3-1 | . | . | CASSQKGNEQFF
TRBJ1-5 | TRBV2 | TRBD1 | few | CASSGTGGRSNQPQHF
TRBJ1-2 | TRBV5-1 | TRBD1 | many | CARTGGQGRNYGYTF
TRBJ2-1 | TRBV27 | TRBD2 | many | CASSPLGASGAYNEQFF
TRBJ2-7 | TRBV10-2 | . | . | CASASPTYEQYF
TRBJ2-3 | TRBV28 | TRBD2 | . | CARSEIAGCKDTQYF
TRBJ2-5 | TRBV6-5 | . | many | CASSYFRTEYQETQYF
TRBJ2-3 | TRBV2 | . | many | CASTYDPLGSDTQYF
TRBJ1-1 | TRBV6-5 | TRBD1 | many | CASSYSTNPGGSNTEAFF
TRBJ2-1 | TRBV7-2 | TRBD2 | many | CATLGLAGDNEQFF
TRBJ1-1 | TRBV28 | . | many | CASRGQPEAFF
TRBJ2-5 | TRBV20-1 | TRBD2 | many | CSARDGLAGRETQYF
TRBJ1-3 | TRBV6-1 | . | many | CASSEWTGNTIYF
TRBJ2-3 | TRBV3-1 | . | . | CASSQDQGLWGGDTQYF
TRBJ2-1 | TRBV12-3/TRBV12-4 | TRBD2 | many | CASSLSRQLGLAGGDDEQFF
TRBJ2-7 | TRBV6-6 | . | many | CASSTTSLYEQYF
TRBJ1-1 | TRBV27 | . | . | CASSPRAILHNTEAFF
TRBJ2-7 | TRBV6-5 | TRBD2 | many | CASSYRGEGEQYF
TRBJ2-7 | TRBV6-5 | TRBD2 | . | CASGRARSSYEQYF
TRBJ2-5 | TRBV12-3/TRBV12-4 | . | many | CASSPGVETQYF
TRBJ1-2 | TRBV27 | . | many | CASSYRDNRGYTF
TRBJ2-7 | TRBV7-2 | . | many | CASSHRAAYEQYF
TRBJ1-2 | TRBV12-3/TRBV12-4 | . | many | CASSLRAAGNYGYTF
TRBJ2-4 | TRBV28 | . | . | CASSFQGAKNIQYF
TRBJ2-1 | TRBV6-2/TRBV6-3 | . | many | CASSFSHDFSYNEQFF
TRBJ2-5 | TRBV7-7 | . | many | CASSFSRGQETQYF
TRBJ2-5 | TRBV6-5 | TRBD2 | many | CASSYSSPAGGGQETQYF
TRBJ2-7 | TRBV29-1 | . | many | CSVERSSYEQYF
TRBJ2-7 | TRBV11-3 | . | many | CASSPGGQSYEQYF
TRBJ1-6 | TRBV5-6 | . | many | CASSLSDRSNSPLHF
TRBJ2-3 | TRBV7-8 | TRBD1 | many | CASSLGEYRGTDTQYF
TRBJ1-1 | TRBV10-2 | . | many | CASRDTWYTEAFF
TRBJ2-1 | TRBV24-1 | . | many | CATSLGGDNEQFF
TRBJ2-3 | TRBV12-5 | . | many | CASGLGTTDTQYF
TRBJ2-7 | TRBV2 | . | many | CASSEGRTIYEQYF
TRBJ1-3 | TRBV15 | TRBD1 | many | CATSRDPDRGTADTIYF
TRBJ2-7 | TRBV25-1 | . | medium-sized | CASSSSYEQYF
TRBJ2-1 | TRBV14 | TRBD2 | many | CASSPVRLAGLDNEQFF
TRBJ2-3 | TRBV5-4 | TRBD2 | many | CASSPIGSGTYGGTQYF
TRBJ2-1 | TRBV29-1 | TRBD2 | many | CSVVGPRRSGIWNEQFF
TRBJ2-1 | TRBV29-1 | . | many | CSVSVNDEQFF
TRBJ2-1 | TRBV27 | TRBD2 | . | CASSLWGGSWRNEQFF
TRBJ2-7 | TRBV5-4 | . | many | CASSFARGDYEQYF
TRBJ2-1 | TRBV29-1 | TRBD2 | medium-sized | CSVEGLAGKLGNEQFF
TRBJ1-2 | TRBV5-1 | TRBD1 | many | CASSHRTGVNYGYTF
TRBJ1-2 | TRBV7-3 | TRBD1 | many | CASSSGTGDYGYTF
TRBJ1-5 | TRBV3-1 | . | few | CASSQDLGLGQPQHF
TRBJ2-5 | TRBV11-2 | TRBD1 | many | CASSRTGVNWQETQYF
TRBJ2-1 | TRBV4-1 | TRBD2 | many | CASSLTSGRGNEQFF